This TCR beta chain was documented in a study of T cells in Graves' hyperthyroidism and ophthalmopathy. Findings and limits, study-wide: From stable hyperthyroidism, ophthalmopathy was separated by a 13 V-J model.

RNA transcripts gave rise to amplified TCR beta CDR3 regions. The TCR CDR3 first-round RT-PCR relied on the HTBI primer set. TCRdb independently ran MiXCR on the multiplex PCR reads; one entry per CDR3 protein. The data show hundreds of thousands of distinct CDR3 sequences, over 11% seen once. There are 14 residues in the CDR3. Looked up from germline, CDR1 is WNHNN and CDR2 is SYGVQD (reference sequence). The ends were cut back, 5 bases at V and 0 bases at J, with 7 bases in the middle. A few counts support this clonotype. The antigen remains undetermined. Criteria for exclusion of patients were uncontrolled infection, other autoimmune disease, pregnancy or lactation. Diagnosis relied on clinical symptoms, serum thyroxine and TRAb, thyroid ultrasound and orbital computed tomography.

The specimen was blood. This TCR came from a woman aged 25 to 39 with Graves' hyperthyroidism that later progressed to Graves' ophthalmopathy. V gene TRBV10-1 combines with J gene TRBJ2-2; no clear D. CDR3 nucleotide sequence: TGCGCCAGCAGTAAGGAAGCGAACACCGGGGAGCTGTTTTTT. It yields the protein CASSKEANTGELFF.